Listed below are T cell receptor beta chains from one sample, sequenced in a study of T cell responses to AZD1222 COVID-19 vaccine. Sequencing was performed with immunoSEQ multiplex PCR; in TCRdb, only in-frame clones are kept and a portion is missing. The sample has 130,000 or so clones; 75% to 90% are singletons. The material sequenced was peripheral blood, taken on day 0 of AZD1222 vaccination. The receptors were gathered from an adult in good health. CDR3s include the opening cysteine and the closing phenylalanine or tryptophan. Clone size, where shown, is once, few, many, or a class for clones that have expanded.

TRBJ2-7 | TRBV13 | NA | CASGSSYEQYF
TRBJ1-2 | TRBV11-2 | NA | CASSPIAGQMTNYGYTF
TRBJ1-2 | TRBV3-1/TRBV3-2 | NA | CASSPHEKANYGYTF
TRBJ2-7 | TRBV6-1 | NA | CASSEQTGHYEQYF
TRBJ2-3 | TRBV14 | few | CASSRRGGVDTQYF
TRBJ1-4 | TRBV6-5 | NA | CASSTGGPGEKLFF
TRBJ1-1 | TRBV28 | NA | CASTLPTGTLNTEAFF
TRBJ2-7 | TRBV14 | NA | CASSPLAGGPDEQYF
TRBJ2-5 | TRBV24-1 | NA | CATSGQTGTQYF
TRBJ1-1 | TRBV20-1 | once | CSAREGREAFF
TRBJ2-7 | TRBV3-1/TRBV3-2 | NA | CASSQEGGEQYF
TRBJ1-3 | TRBV27 | NA | CASSRFGLQGPSSGNTIYF
TRBJ2-1 | TRBV30 | NA | CAWSVNNEQFF
TRBJ2-7 | TRBV5-1 | once | CASSLGAYEQYF
TRBJ1-4 | TRBV10-1 | NA | CASSEAYGEKLFF
TRBJ1-2 | TRBV29-1 | NA | CSGGDRGVYGYTF
TRBJ1-5 | TRBV6-1 | NA | CASSDGFNQPQHF
TRBJ1-3 | TRBV6-5 | NA | CASTAGTRGNTIYF
TRBJ1-1 | TRBV5-6 | NA | CASSLAKGGRLSDTEAFF
TRBJ1-1 | TRBV19 | NA | CASKGAAGGYFFTEAFF
TRBJ1-5 | TRBV5-6 | NA | CASSLGPDQPQHF
TRBJ1-6 | TRBV5-6 | NA | CASSFSGPPLDF
TRBJ1-1 | TRBV7-2 | NA | CASSFSDGTEAFF
TRBJ1-5 | TRBV27 | NA | CASSFRDGINQPQHF
TRBJ1-6 | TRBV27 | once | CASSDRVNYGSLHF
TRBJ2-1 | TRBV6-1 | NA | CASSEAYYRRGEEEQFF
TRBJ1-1 | TRBV30 | NA | CAGLPFRVKNTEAFF
TRBJ2-1 | TRBV5-4 | NA | CASSLALGRENEQFF
TRBJ1-2 | TRBV4-3 | NA | CASSLDRLGTTDYGYTF
TRBJ2-2 | TRBV5-1 | NA | CASAPLSGNTGELFF
TRBJ1-4 | TRBV5-6 | NA | CASSLGEKLFF
TRBJ2-3 | TRBV7-2 | NA | CASSPRTDTQYF
TRBJ1-2 | TRBV27 | once | CASSSQGANGYTF
TRBJ1-2 | TRBV6-5 | NA | CASSYSADYGYTF
TRBJ2-1 | TRBV7-2 | NA | CASSLPAGPYNEQFF
TRBJ2-2 | TRBV6-5 | NA | CASSYPGGEPGELFF
TRBJ2-7 | TRBV3-1/TRBV3-2 | NA | CASSPSGGATYEQYF
TRBJ1-2 | TRBV5-5 | NA | CASSTGQGNYGYTF
TRBJ2-3 | TRBV24-1 | NA | CATSDGTYTDTQYF
TRBJ2-5 | TRBV3-1/TRBV3-2 | NA | CASSQMEETQYF
TRBJ1-2 | TRBV6-7 | NA | CASSPRSHGYTF
TRBJ1-5 | TRBV7-9 | NA | CASSYRGAGQPQHF
TRBJ1-1 | TRBV18 | NA | CASSPMTGANTEAFF
TRBJ1-4 | TRBV6-5 | NA | CASSYSGTSNEKLFF
TRBJ1-6 | TRBV7-2 | NA | CASSLYVPISTLHF
TRBJ2-1 | TRBV24-1 | NA | CATSDSSSGNEQFF
TRBJ1-2 | TRBV28 | NA | CASSLPGHGYTF
TRBJ2-7 | TRBV20-1 | NA | CSASPLKGGSDEQYF
TRBJ2-1 | TRBV10-2 | NA | CASSLPLPAYNEQFF
TRBJ1-2 | TRBV27 | NA | CASSSRPVALYGYTF
TRBJ2-5 | TRBV28 | NA | CASSFSGGAQETQYF
TRBJ2-6 | TRBV7-6 | NA | CASSPLSGANVLTF
TRBJ1-2 | TRBV27 | NA | CASSPIRGRFGYTF
TRBJ2-3 | TRBV20-1 | NA | CSADPSDTQYF
TRBJ1-2 | TRBV4-1 | NA | CASSQGQKGRKGYTF
TRBJ1-2 | TRBV27 | NA | CASSPDRVPGGYTF